This TCR beta chain was recorded in a study of CD8 T cells in Susac syndrome. Study details: Among the sequenced Susac syndrome patients, roughly six had active disease while about eight were in remission. When blood was drawn, patients with Susac syndrome were on intravenous immunoglobulin alone, on corticosteroids, or therapy-naive.

The study, taken as a whole, reports: The peak of CD8+ clonal expansion in Susac was seen in TEMRA cells and active patients.

Trimming pared 5 bases from V and 4 bases from J, leaving 13 bases between. This CDR3 is built from 14 residues. CDR1 is SGHTS, CDR2 YDEGEE, per germline. Random-hexamer reverse transcription was applied to roughly 0.45 to 1 ug RNA. TCRdb reprocessed the immunoSEQ multiplex PCR reads with MiXCR, giving one entry per CDR3 protein. The sample contains roughly 80,000 distinct CDR3 sequences, around 94% of which appear only once. Details on this clonotype: Its antigen is not identified.

The sequence came from a human donor with Susac syndrome. V and J are TRBV5-8 and TRBJ1-5; D uncertain. What was sequenced was CD8+ T cells from PBMCs. DNA of the CDR3: TGTGCCAGCAGTCTACTACTGGTAAATCAGCCCCAGCATTTT. Its protein is CASSLLLVNQPQHF.